The 20 T cell receptor beta chains presented below share a single source sample, sequenced in a study of blood T cell repertoires in COVID-19. Only in-frame clones appear in the TCRdb table, and some are missing; sequencing was by immunoSEQ multiplex PCR. The sample yields approximately 300,000 clones, approximately 86% seen once. The sequencing input was peripheral blood. Receptors were obtained from a woman aged 50 to 60 with active or convalescent COVID-19.

V gene TRBV10-3 combines with J gene TRBJ2-2; 9 bases match TRBD1. Per the germline V gene, CDR1 is ENHRY and CDR2 is SYGVKD. The CDR3 totals 16 residues. After removal of 10 bases from V and 5 bases from J, the junction contained 14 bases not matched to a gene. Here the CDR3 DNA reads TGTGCCAGCAGAAAGGGACAGGGAACCCATACCGGGGAGCTGTTTTTT. Its protein is CASRKGQGTHTGELFF.

At least ten counts were recorded for this clone. The chain employs TRBV5-4 and TRBJ1-2; D unclear. Trimming took off 0 bases at V and 7 bases at J, with 13 bases between the two ends. The CDR3 is 14 amino acids. Germline V gene data show CDR1 as SGHNT and CDR2 as YYREEE (reference sequence). The CDR3 here is CASSLVQESSGYTF. The DNA of the CDR3 is TGTGCCAGCAGCTTGGTGCAGGAATCTTCTGGCTACACCTTC.

For the CDR3, the DNA is TGTGCCAGCAGCTACGACAGGGATTATGGCTACACCTTC. Encoded protein: CASSYDRDYGYTF. The gene calls are TRBV7-9 and TRBJ1-2; 7 bases map to TRBD1. The CDR3 is 13 residues long. CDR1 and CDR2 from the germline V gene are SEHNR and FQNEAQ (reference sequence). The V segment lost 4 bases and the J segment 5 bases; nucleotides outside the gene matches: 4.

The J gene is TRBJ1-6, the V gene TRBV3-1 (or the pseudogene TRBV3-2), with TRBD1 identical over 7 bases. CDR1 and CDR2 (germline): LGHDT, YNNKEL (reference sequence). The junction had 8 bases not matched to a gene; V was cut back by 4 bases and J by 8 bases. The CDR3 is 15 amino acids. The CDR3 is CASSPRTGGDSPLHF. CDR3 DNA sequence: TGTGCCAGCAGCCCCCGGACAGGCGGGGATTCACCCCTCCACTTT.

The V gene is TRBV6-5, the J gene TRBJ2-7, with D possibly being TRBD1 (6 bases). Germline CDR1 and CDR2: MNHEY and SVGAGI. V lost 7 bases to trimming and J lost 7 bases, with 20 bases between them. CDR3 size: 14 residues. CDR3 residues: CASKEQGLLLEQYF. The CDR3 DNA is TGTGCCAGCAAAGAACAGGGATTACTACTGGAGCAGTACTTC.

V gene TRBV6-5 combines with J gene TRBJ2-7; TRBD2 matches 9 bases. Germline V gives CDR1 MNHEY, CDR2 SVGAGI. V was pared by 5 bases and J by 6 bases, with 8 bases of the junction left unmatched. The CDR3 has 14 amino acids. The chain's CDR3 is CASSRGGLAFEQYF. For the CDR3, the DNA is TGTGCCAGCAGTCGAGGGGGACTAGCCTTCGAGCAGTACTTC.

The genes are TRBV25-1 and TRBJ2-5; 11 nucleotides align to TRBD1. The V gene's germline CDR1 is MGHDK and CDR2 SYGVNS. The V gene end was trimmed by 7 bases and the J gene end by 1 base; junction bases not matched to a gene: 8. This CDR3 comprises 16 residues. The CDR3 coding sequence is TGTGCCAGCACCCAGACCGGGACAGGGGGCCAAGAGACCCAGTACTTC. It yields the protein CASTQTGTGGQETQYF.

The chain employs TRBV28 and TRBJ1-1; TRBD1 agrees at 9 bases. The CDR3 length is 14 residues. From germline, CDR1 is MDHEN and CDR2 SYDVKM. With 3 bases clipped from V and 4 bases from J, the junction kept 3 bases outside the gene matches. The CDR3 DNA reads as TGTGCCAGCAGTTTGGGACAGGGATTCACTGAAGCTTTCTTT. Its protein is CASSLGQGFTEAFF.

V usage is TRBV21-1 and J usage is TRBJ1-2. TRBV21-1 is given as a pseudogene. The CDR3 is 14 amino acids. The CDR3 DNA sequence: TGTGCCAGCAGCGCTCGGAACCATGAGGGTGGCTACACCTTC. It yields the protein CASSARNHEGGYTF.

A few counts support this clone. The chain recombines TRBV27 with TRBJ1-1; D ambiguous. This CDR3 region has 14 residues. From germline, CDR1 is MNHEY and CDR2 SMNVEV (reference sequence). V shed 2 bases and J shed 3 bases, with 10 bases lying between them. CDR3 loop: CASSLQPTDTEAFF. Here the CDR3 DNA reads TGTGCCAGCAGTTTACAACCTACAGACACTGAAGCTTTCTTT.

The gene calls are TRBV10-2 and TRBJ1-3; unclear D gene. CDR3 length: 15 residues. Germline CDR1 and CDR2: WSHSY and SAAADI. Trimming removed 8 bases at V and 0 bases at J, with 14 bases between. CDR3 residues: CASSEVRVSGNTIYF. CDR3 DNA sequence: TGCGCCAGCTCGGAGGTCCGAGTCTCTGGAAACACCATATATTTT.

The rearrangement links TRBV6-5 to TRBJ2-6; D gene unclear. Trimming left V 5 bases short and J 4 bases short, with 12 bases between. The CDR3 contains 15 residues. Germline V gene sequence: CDR1 MNHEY, CDR2 SVGAGI. CDR3 sequence (DNA): TGTGCCAGCAGTCCCTATGAAAGAGGGGCCAACGTCCTGACTTTC. It translates to CASSPYERGANVLTF.

This chain uses TRBV13 with TRBJ2-1; 9 positions match TRBD2. Germline assignment: CDR1 PRHDT and CDR2 FYEKMQ (reference sequence). V lost 0 bases to trimming and J lost 6 bases; unmatched junction nucleotides: 3. The CDR3 has 15 residues. CDR3 residues: CASSLGREGLNEQFF. CDR3 bases: TGTGCCAGCAGCTTAGGGCGGGAGGGCCTCAATGAGCAGTTCTTC.

The chain joins TRBV5-1 to TRBJ1-5; the D gene is possibly TRBD1 (5 bases). Deletions cut 4 bases from V and 0 bases from J, with 11 bases between. This CDR3 region has 15 residues. CDR1 is SGHRS, CDR2 YFSETQ, per germline. CDR3 region: CASSVDNYSNQPQHF. DNA of the CDR3: TGCGCCAGCAGCGTGGACAACTATAGCAATCAGCCCCAGCATTTT.

V is TRBV28 and J is TRBJ1-6; 7 bases line up with TRBD1. CDR1 MDHEN and CDR2 SYDVKM come from the germline V gene. J was trimmed by 7 bases and V by 4 bases; bases with no gene match: 4. CDR3 length equals 14 residues. The CDR3: CASSSWDRNSPLHF. In DNA form, the CDR3 reads TGTGCCAGCAGTTCCTGGGACAGAAATTCACCCCTCCACTTT.

The chain couples TRBV12-3 or TRBV12-4 to TRBJ1-2; perhaps TRBD1 as D (5 bases). This CDR3 comprises 13 residues. Trimming took off 2 bases at V and 4 bases at J, with 8 bases between the two ends. The CDR3: CASSLKGSYGYTF. In DNA, the CDR3 is TGTGCCAGCAGTTTAAAGGGGTCCTATGGCTACACCTTC.

To note about this clone: Other nucleotide sequences in the sample specify the same CDR3. The V gene is TRBV3-1 (or the pseudogene TRBV3-2), the J gene TRBJ2-7; 11 nucleotides align to TRBD1. With V trimmed by 1 base and J by 9 bases, 2 bases remained unmatched. The CDR3 is 13 amino acids. The V gene's germline CDR1 is LGHDT and CDR2 YNNKEL (reference sequence). CDR3 nucleotides: TGTGCCAGCAGCCAAGGGGACAGGGGGGCGCAGTACTTC. This encodes CASSQGDRGAQYF.

V is TRBV19 and J is TRBJ2-1; 10 bases are a match to TRBD2. Germline lookup yields CDR1 LNHDA and CDR2 SQIVND (reference sequence). There are 17 residues in the CDR3. With V trimmed by 3 bases and J by 2 bases, 7 bases remained unmatched. The CDR3 loop is CASSISELAGAYNEQFF. DNA for the CDR3: TGTGCCAGTAGTATTTCCGAGCTAGCGGGAGCCTACAATGAGCAGTTCTTC.

The rearrangement links TRBV3-1 (or the pseudogene TRBV3-2) to TRBJ1-1; D remains ambiguous. Germline V gene data show CDR1 as LGHDT and CDR2 as YNNKEL (reference sequence). V dropped 2 bases and J dropped 1 base, with 2 bases sitting between them. The CDR3 runs to 12 residues. The CDR3 DNA follows: TGTGCCAGCAGCCAACGGAACACTGAAGCTTTCTTT. This encodes CASSQRNTEAFF.

This chain links TRBV29-1 with TRBJ2-2; no definite D call. V was clipped by 0 bases and J by 4 bases, with 15 bases between them. This CDR3 is 16 amino acids long. The germline V gene has CDR1 SQVTM and CDR2 ANQGSEA. The CDR3 DNA sequence: TGCAGCGTTGAAGATCGGCCCGGGTTCGGCACCGGGGAGCTGTTTTTT. This sequence encodes CSVEDRPGFGTGELFF.